This is a list of T cell receptor beta chains from one sample in a study of T cells in Graves' hyperthyroidism and ophthalmopathy. Using its own MiXCR run on the multiplex PCR reads, TCRdb lists one record per CDR3 protein. The data show 250,000 to 300,000 distinct CDR3 sequences, about a sixth seen once. The sequenced sample consisted of blood. The receptors derive from a woman aged 55-70 years with Graves' ophthalmopathy. The CDR3 runs from the conserved cysteine through the conserved F or W. D genes are given only for firm matches. Clone size is given for some rows only: seen once, a few or many times, or a class if the clone is expanded.

abundance: once; j_gene: TRBJ2-1; v_gene: TRBV20-1; d_gene: -; CDR3nt: TGCAGTGCTCTGGGGGACCACTCCTACAATGAGCAGTTCTTC; CDR3aa: CSALGDHSYNEQFF
abundance: few; j_gene: TRBJ1-1; v_gene: TRBV11-3; d_gene: -; CDR3nt: TGTGCCAGCAGCCAAGATCAACGGAGGGCGGTCGATCCTGAAGCTTTCTTT; CDR3aa: CASSQDQRRAVDPEAFF
abundance: many; j_gene: TRBJ2-5; v_gene: TRBV11-2; d_gene: -; CDR3nt: TGTGCCAGCAGTTACCGGGACCGAGAGACCCAGTACTTC; CDR3aa: CASSYRDRETQYF
abundance: -; j_gene: TRBJ2-7; v_gene: TRBV20-1; d_gene: TRBD2; CDR3nt: TGCAGTGCTACACTTAATAGCGGGGAAGCCTACGAGCAGTACTTC; CDR3aa: CSATLNSGEAYEQYF
abundance: many; j_gene: TRBJ1-1; v_gene: TRBV18; d_gene: -; CDR3nt: TGTGCCAGCTCACTACAAGGTGACACTGAAGCTTTCTTT; CDR3aa: CASSLQGDTEAFF
abundance: few; j_gene: TRBJ1-2; v_gene: TRBV5-4; d_gene: -; CDR3nt: TGTGCCAGCAGCTGGGGGAGCAGAGGGGACTATGGCTACACCTTC; CDR3aa: CASSWGSRGDYGYTF
abundance: many; j_gene: TRBJ2-3; v_gene: TRBV30; d_gene: TRBD1; CDR3nt: TGTGCCTGCCCGCGACAGGGGCGCCCAGATACGCAGTATTTT; CDR3aa: CACPRQGRPDTQYF
abundance: -; j_gene: TRBJ1-4; v_gene: TRBV5-8; d_gene: TRBD1; CDR3nt: TGTGCCAGCAGCGGAACCGGGACAGCAAATGAAAAACTGTTTTTT; CDR3aa: CASSGTGTANEKLFF
abundance: -; j_gene: TRBJ2-7; v_gene: TRBV27; d_gene: -; CDR3nt: TGTGCCAGCAGTTCCGGTAAAAACGAGCAGTACTTC; CDR3aa: CASSSGKNEQYF
abundance: -; j_gene: TRBJ1-4; v_gene: TRBV5-6; d_gene: TRBD1; CDR3nt: TGTGCCAGCAGCTGGGGAACAGGGGGTACAACTAATGAAAGACTGTTTTTT; CDR3aa: CASSWGTGGTTNERLFF
abundance: -; j_gene: TRBJ2-3; v_gene: TRBV5-1; d_gene: -; CDR3nt: TGCGCCAGCAGCGGCCGAGCTAGCGAGGATACGCAGTATTTT; CDR3aa: CASSGRASEDTQYF
abundance: many; j_gene: TRBJ1-1; v_gene: TRBV6-1; d_gene: -; CDR3nt: TGTGCCAGCAGTGAAAACCCAGGGTATACTGAAGCTTTCTTT; CDR3aa: CASSENPGYTEAFF
abundance: few; j_gene: TRBJ2-1; v_gene: TRBV5-8; d_gene: -; CDR3nt: TGTGCCAGCAGTTTCGGCGGGGCGGCTTTCGATGAGCAGTTCTTC; CDR3aa: CASSFGGAAFDEQFF
abundance: -; j_gene: TRBJ2-7; v_gene: TRBV6-1; d_gene: TRBD2; CDR3nt: TGTGCCAGCAGGGGGACGGGGGGGGACTCTTCACTGGGTGAGCAGTACTTC; CDR3aa: CASRGTGGDSSLGEQYF